These 17 T cell receptor beta chains came from one sample sequenced in a study of blood T cell repertoires in COVID-19. Using immunoSEQ multiplex PCR, the repertoire was profiled, and TCRdb retains in-frame clones only, with some absent. Here the sample spans 350,000 to 400,000 clones, under 90% being singletons. Sequencing was done on a sample of PBMCs or T cells enriched from blood (not recorded which). Receptors were obtained from a woman aged 25 to 39 who had recovered from COVID-19.

V and J are TRBV5-1 and TRBJ2-7, with TRBD2 matching over 8 bases. Germline lookup yields CDR1 SGHRS and CDR2 YFSETQ. The CDR3 length is 18 residues. V trimming: 3 bases; J trimming: 0 bases; junction bases outside the gene matches: 14. CDR3 amino acids: CASSSPIRSTSDSYEQYF. CDR3 nucleotides: TGCGCCAGCAGCTCCCCGATTAGATCGACTAGCGACTCCTACGAGCAGTACTTC.

The chain recombines TRBV18 with TRBJ1-6, with TRBD1 matching over 7 bases. After removal of 4 bases from V and 3 bases from J, the junction contained 3 bases not matched to a gene. Germline CDR1 and CDR2: KGHSH and LQKENI. The CDR3 length is 15 residues. Written as DNA, the CDR3 is TGTGCCAGCTCACTGGACAGGCTCTATAATTCACCCCTCCACTTT. Translating gives CASSLDRLYNSPLHF.

V and J are TRBV3-1 (or the pseudogene TRBV3-2) and TRBJ2-5; 7 bases line up with TRBD1. Per germline, CDR1 LGHDT and CDR2 YNNKEL (reference sequence). With 4 bases clipped from V and 1 base from J, the junction kept 3 bases outside the gene matches. This CDR3 comprises 14 residues. CDR3: CASSLGQVQETQYF. The DNA of the CDR3 is TGTGCCAGCAGCCTAGGACAGGTCCAAGAGACCCAGTACTTC.

This chain joins TRBV28 and TRBJ2-5, with D perhaps TRBD1 (8 bases). The CDR3 runs to 14 residues. Germline-derived CDR1 and CDR2 are MDHEN and SYDVKM. Trimming took off 3 bases at V and 7 bases at J, with 15 bases between the two ends. The CDR3 loop is CASSLRTGRATQYF. In DNA form, the CDR3 reads TGTGCCAGCAGTTTGAGGACAGGGAGGGCGACCCAGTACTTC.

The chain is built from TRBV5-1 and TRBJ2-6; D ambiguous. Germline loops: CDR1 SGHRS, CDR2 YFSETQ. Deletions cut 4 bases from V and 1 base from J, with 9 bases between. This CDR3 spans 15 amino acids. The CDR3 spells CASSVGRSGANVLTF. The CDR3 coding sequence is TGCGCCAGCAGCGTTGGGCGTTCTGGGGCCAACGTCCTGACTTTC.

Turning to this clone: This specimen includes other DNA sequences encoding the same CDR3. V usage is TRBV5-4 and J usage is TRBJ2-5; D is uncertain. V was shortened by 0 bases and J by 2 bases, with 5 bases between the two germline ends. This CDR3 contains 13 residues. Germline CDR1 reads SGHNT; CDR2 reads YYREEE (reference sequence). The CDR3 region is CASSLGQQETQYF. For the CDR3, the DNA is TGTGCCAGCAGCTTGGGGCAGCAAGAGACCCAGTACTTC.

The chain has TRBV27 and TRBJ2-2; 7 bases are a match to TRBD1. CDR1 is MNHEY, CDR2 SMNVEV, per germline (reference sequence). V shed 10 bases, J shed 5 bases, and the junction held 16 bases outside the gene matches. The CDR3 is 16 residues long. The CDR3 protein is CATTVTGASTTGELFF. Here the CDR3 DNA reads TGTGCCACCACCGTTACAGGGGCTAGCACGACCGGGGAGCTGTTTTTT.

This sequence joins TRBV6-6 and TRBJ2-7; possibly TRBD1 for D (5 bases). V gave up 6 bases and J gave up 1 base, with 10 bases separating them. The CDR3 runs to 13 residues. CDR1 MNHNY and CDR2 SVGAGI come from the germline V gene (reference sequence). The CDR3: CASRLGVSYEQYF. The DNA of the CDR3 is TGTGCCAGCAGATTAGGGGTTTCCTACGAGCAGTACTTC.

The chain combines TRBV2 with TRBJ2-3; TRBD1 agrees at 11 bases. Trimming at V came to 7 bases and at J to 6 bases, leaving 15 bases not matched to a gene. The germline V gene encodes CDR1 SNHLY and CDR2 FYNNEI. The length of the CDR3 is 17 residues. CDR3 loop: CASMVPTDRGRRDTQYF. The CDR3 nucleotides are TGTGCCAGCATGGTCCCAACGGACAGGGGGCGTAGGGATACGCAGTATTTT.

Only one count was recorded for this clone. The gene calls are TRBV28 and TRBJ2-7; possible D gene TRBD1, 5 bases. V shed 2 bases and J shed 6 bases, with 14 bases lying between them. Germline-derived CDR1 and CDR2 are MDHEN and SYDVKM. There are 14 residues in the CDR3. CDR3 DNA: TGTGCCAGCAGTTTAATGCGTAGACAGAGCGAGCAGTACTTC. The encoded protein is CASSLMRRQSEQYF. The variable domain in full, completed from reference TRBV28 and TRBJ2-7, reads DVKVTQSSRYLVKRTGEKVFLECVQDMDHENMFWYRQDPGLGLRLIYFSYDVKMKEKGDIPEGYSVSREKKERFSLILESASTNQTSMYLCASSLMRRQSEQYFGPGTRLTVT.

The chain combines TRBV7-3 with TRBJ2-5; D gene ambiguous. This CDR3 has 13 residues. Looked up from germline, CDR1 is SGHTA and CDR2 is FQGTGA. Trimming shortened V by 3 bases and J by 5 bases, and 10 bases separated the two germline ends. The CDR3 spells CASSFKRAETQYF. CDR3 nucleotide sequence: TGTGCCAGCAGCTTCAAACGTGCGGAGACCCAGTACTTC.

V is TRBV5-1 and J is TRBJ1-5, with 9 bases that match TRBD1. The ends lost 0 bases at V and 3 bases at J; junction bases unmatched: 7. Germline loops: CDR1 SGHRS, CDR2 YFSETQ. The CDR3 loop spans 17 amino acids. This chain's CDR3 is CASSLGPRTGDNQPQHF. The CDR3 nucleotides are TGCGCCAGCAGCTTGGGTCCGAGGACAGGGGACAATCAGCCCCAGCATTTT.

This chain joins TRBV27 and TRBJ2-3; TRBD2 matches at 13 bases. The CDR3 runs to 16 residues. V trimming: 3 bases; J trimming: 4 bases; junction bases outside the gene matches: 4. Germline loops: CDR1 MNHEY, CDR2 SMNVEV (reference sequence). CDR3 DNA: TGTGCCAGCAGTTTCCTGACTAGCGGGGGGTCAGATACGCAGTATTTT. This encodes CASSFLTSGGSDTQYF.

The rearrangement joins TRBV25-1 to TRBJ1-2, with 7 bases that match TRBD1. The trim removed 9 bases at V and 6 bases at J, leaving 7 bases unmatched. CDR1 MGHDK and CDR2 SYGVNS come from the germline V gene. This CDR3 contains 12 residues. CDR3: CASSGTADGYTF. CDR3 bases: TGTGCCAGTTCCGGGACAGCCGATGGCTACACCTTC.

This clone was detected ten times or more. V gene TRBV6-6 combines with J gene TRBJ1-6; possible D gene TRBD1, 5 bases. The CDR3 covers 14 residues. V lost 2 bases and J lost 14, with 16 bases in between. Germline CDR1 and CDR2: MNHNY and SVGAGI (reference sequence). The CDR3: CASSYTAGIGSLHF. CDR3 DNA: TGTGCCAGCAGTTACACGGCAGGGATTGGATCCCTCCACTTT.

The genes are TRBV4-2 and TRBJ1-1; tentatively, D is TRBD1 (6 bases). Germline assignment: CDR1 LGHNA and CDR2 YNFKEQ. The CDR3 has 16 residues. V was pared by 4 bases and J by 4 bases, with 19 bases between. CDR3 sequence: CASSPSSGAAITEAFF. The CDR3 DNA reads TGTGCCAGCAGCCCCAGCTCAGGGGCCGCGATCACTGAAGCTTTCTTT.

The V call is TRBV19, the J call TRBJ2-5; 12 bases agree with TRBD2. Trimming at V came to 5 bases and at J to 4 bases, leaving 8 bases not matched to a gene. This CDR3 region has 16 residues. Looked up from germline, CDR1 is LNHDA and CDR2 is SQIVND (reference sequence). The CDR3 DNA follows: TGTGCCAGTAGTGCCCGACTAGCGGGAGTGACAGAGACCCAGTACTTC. As protein: CASSARLAGVTETQYF.